The 24 T cell receptor beta chains below come from one sample, sequenced in a study of control samples from healthy donors and cancer patients. Sequencing used immunoSEQ multiplex PCR; TCRdb keeps in-frame clones, though not all of them. The data contain roughly 120,000 clones, about 92% of them singletons. The sample consisted of PBMCs. Source of these receptors: a man aged 50 to 60 with head and neck cancer.

The rearrangement uses TRBV6-2 or TRBV6-3 and TRBJ2-7, with 7 bases lining up with TRBD1. This CDR3 region has 14 residues. The germline gives CDR1 MNHEY, CDR2 SVGEGT. Unmatched junction bases numbered 11, after V lost 7 bases and J lost 5 bases. The CDR3 protein is CASIPAGGPHEQYF. As DNA, the CDR3 is TGTGCCAGCATCCCCGCAGGGGGTCCTCACGAGCAGTACTTC.

The J gene is TRBJ1-6, the V gene TRBV4-2; D possibly corresponds to TRBD1 (5 bases). V lost 4 bases and J lost 11, with 18 bases in between. This CDR3 is 15 amino acids long. Germline V gene data show CDR1 as LGHNA and CDR2 as YNFKEQ. The CDR3 region has the DNA TGTGCCAGCAGCCGAGAGCGGGACCGAGTAGCACCCCTCCACTTT. It yields the protein CASSRERDRVAPLHF.

This chain uses TRBV9 with TRBJ2-2, with 9 bases fitting TRBD2. CDR1 and CDR2 (germline): SGDLS, YYNGEE. The junction had 10 bases not matched to a gene; V was cut back by 3 bases and J by 1 base. This CDR3 region has 18 residues. The CDR3 DNA reads TGTGCCAGCAGCGAATCCCCCCGACTAGCGGTGAACACCGGGGAGCTGTTTTTT. Residues: CASSESPRLAVNTGELFF.

The chain joins TRBV15 to TRBJ2-3; 8 nucleotides agree with TRBD1. Germline CDR1 LNHNV, CDR2 YYDKDF (reference sequence). The CDR3 spans 15 residues. The J segment lost 6 bases and the V segment lost 0 bases, leaving 5 bases of the junction unmatched. CDR3: CATSRDQGAEDTQYF. In nucleotides, the CDR3 is TGTGCCACCAGCAGAGATCAGGGGGCAGAGGATACGCAGTATTTT.

This clone was found once. The chain carries TRBV6-5 and TRBJ1-5, with 7 bases lining up with TRBD1. The CDR3 contains 15 residues. Germline V gene data show CDR1 as MNHEY and CDR2 as SVGAGI. Trimming cost V 7 bases and J 6 bases; bases outside gene matches: 12. The CDR3 loop reads CASNMVPGGVQPQHF. CDR3 DNA: TGTGCCAGCAACATGGTTCCAGGGGGGGTTCAGCCCCAGCATTTT.

The CDR3 sequence: CASSLGGADTQYF. CDR3 DNA sequence: TGTGCCAGCAGCTTGGGTGGCGCAGATACGCAGTATTTT. The chain couples TRBV5-4 to TRBJ2-3; D not resolved. The length of the CDR3 is 13 residues. Trimming cost V 0 bases and J 4 bases, with 6 bases left between them. CDR1 and CDR2 (germline): SGHNT, YYREEE (reference sequence).

This clone was recorded once. The V gene is TRBV20-1, the J gene TRBJ2-7, with 7 nucleotides matching TRBD1. V lost 5 bases and J lost 4; bases outside the gene matches: 8. Germline assignment: CDR1 DFQATT and CDR2 SNEGSKA (reference sequence). CDR3 size: 13 residues. The CDR3 coding sequence is TGCAGTGCTGGTGGTGAACAGGGGTACGAGCAGTACTTC. Protein product: CSAGGEQGYEQYF.

The rearrangement links TRBV3-1 (or the pseudogene TRBV3-2) to TRBJ1-2, with D hard to call. The CDR3 extends over 12 amino acids. The germline V gene has CDR1 LGHDT and CDR2 YNNKEL (reference sequence). V lost 5 bases, J lost 3 bases, and 7 bases lay in between. As DNA, the CDR3 is TGTGCCAGCAGCAGATCGGACTATGGCTACACCTTC. It encodes CASSRSDYGYTF.

The rearrangement joins TRBV9 to TRBJ2-7; TRBD2 agrees at 8 bases. Germline loops: CDR1 SGDLS, CDR2 YYNGEE. Trimming cost V 0 bases and J 2 bases; bases outside gene matches: 4. The CDR3 is 15 residues long. CDR3 coding DNA: TGTGCCAGCAGCGTAGGGCTAGCGGGCACCTACGAGCAGTACTTC. Translating gives CASSVGLAGTYEQYF. Variable domain in full (rest from reference TRBV9 and TRBJ2-7): DSGVTQTPKHLITATGQRVTLRCSPRSGDLSVYWYQQSLDQGLQFLIQYYNGEERAKGNILERFSAQQFPDLHSELNLSSLELGDSALYFCASSVGLAGTYEQYFGPGTRLTVT.

This chain joins TRBV7-2 and TRBJ2-3; D is perhaps TRBD2 (7 bases). This CDR3 is built from 15 residues. Trimming shortened V by 5 bases and J by 2 bases, and 14 bases separated the two germline ends. Germline values: CDR1 SGHTA, CDR2 FQGNSA. For the CDR3, the DNA is TGTGCCAGCAGCCCTCAGCGGGGACACACAGATACGCAGTATTTT. Its translation: CASSPQRGHTDTQYF.

This chain uses TRBV25-1 with TRBJ1-1, with 8 bases aligning to TRBD1. The CDR3 runs to 15 residues. CDR1 is MGHDK, CDR2 SYGVNS, per germline. V lost 3 bases, J lost 5 bases, and 8 bases stayed unmatched. DNA of the CDR3: TGTGCCAGCAGTGATGGACAGGGCCCTAAGACTGAAGCTTTCTTT. Translating gives CASSDGQGPKTEAFF.

The chain links TRBV25-1 to TRBJ2-2; 10 bases are a match to TRBD1. Trimming took 7 bases from V and 4 from J; bases not matched to a gene: 6. CDR1 MGHDK and CDR2 SYGVNS come from the germline V gene. The CDR3 sequence is 15 residues long. DNA of the CDR3: TGTGCCAGCACCCAGGACAGGGGGTTCACCGGGGAGCTGTTTTTT. Translated, it gives CASTQDRGFTGELFF.

The gene calls are TRBV18 and TRBJ2-7; D unresolved. V was clipped by 4 bases and J by 1 base, with 8 bases between them. The germline V gene encodes CDR1 KGHSH and CDR2 LQKENI. The CDR3 is made up of 13 amino acids. The CDR3 protein is CASSQDGSYEQYF. For the CDR3, the DNA is TGTGCCAGCTCACAGGACGGATCCTACGAGCAGTACTTC.

The chain uses TRBV6-5 and TRBJ2-2; possibly TRBD1 for D (5 bases). Germline CDR1 MNHEY, CDR2 SVGAGI. V lost 2 bases and J 7 bases, leaving 11 bases between the germline ends. CDR3 length: 14 amino acids. Written as DNA, the CDR3 is TGTGCCAGCAGTTACCGGCCCCAGGGCGGGGAGCTGTTTTTT. Residues: CASSYRPQGGELFF.

Turning to this clone: The sample holds other DNA sequences that translate to the same CDR3. V usage is TRBV7-2 and J usage is TRBJ1-6; D ambiguous. Germline loops: CDR1 SGHTA, CDR2 FQGNSA. This CDR3 has 15 residues. Trimming removed 3 bases at V and 1 base at J, with 7 bases between. The CDR3 DNA is TGTGCCAGCAGCTTGGAGGGTTCCTATAATTCACCCCTCCACTTT. It yields the protein CASSLEGSYNSPLHF.

The rearrangement uses TRBV19 and TRBJ2-1, with D maybe TRBD2 (5 bases). Germline lookup yields CDR1 LNHDA and CDR2 SQIVND (reference sequence). This CDR3 is built from 13 residues. The V gene lost 5 bases and the J gene lost 3 bases, with 8 bases spanning the gap. CDR3 nucleotides: TGTGCCAGTAGTGAGGGAATCTACAATGAGCAGTTCTTC. It yields the protein CASSEGIYNEQFF.

This clone appeared a single time. The CDR3, as DNA: TGCGCCAGCAGCTTGACTGGGACTAGCGGGGGGCTAGGCGCAGATACGCAGTATTTT. Translated, it gives CASSLTGTSGGLGADTQYF. The chain carries TRBV5-1 and TRBJ2-3; 15 bases fit TRBD2. Trimming cost V 1 base and J 4 bases; bases outside gene matches: 10. In germline, CDR1 is SGHRS, CDR2 YFSETQ. CDR3 size: 19 residues.

The V call is TRBV25-1, the J call TRBJ2-1; D is uncertain. This CDR3 region has 12 residues. Germline CDR1 reads MGHDK; CDR2 reads SYGVNS. The V end lost 4 bases, the J end lost 8 bases, and 9 bases lay between the germline ends. This chain's CDR3 is CASSGSVYEQFF. As DNA, the CDR3 is TGTGCCAGCAGTGGATCGGTATATGAGCAGTTCTTC.

Here the CDR3 reads CASSDGDSGNTIYF. CDR3 sequence (DNA): TGTGCCAGCAGTGACGGAGACTCTGGAAACACCATATATTTT. V and J are TRBV9 and TRBJ1-3; no clear D. This CDR3 region has 14 residues. With 5 bases removed from V and 0 bases from J, the gap between germline ends came to 9 bases. Germline values: CDR1 SGDLS, CDR2 YYNGEE.

This clone was detected only a few times. This chain joins TRBV19 and TRBJ1-1; tentative D call: TRBD1 (6 bases). Trimming shortened V by 5 bases and J by 7 bases, and 17 bases separated the two germline ends. The CDR3 loop spans 14 amino acids. Germline CDR1 reads LNHDA; CDR2 reads SQIVND (reference sequence). The CDR3 nucleotides are TGTGCCAGTAGTGGGGAGGGGGAGTCCTTTGAAGCTTTCTTT. It encodes CASSGEGESFEAFF. The full variable domain, its missing parts supplied by reference TRBV19 and TRBJ1-1, is DGGITQSPKYLFRKEGQNVTLSCEQNLNHDAMYWYRQDPGQGLRLIYYSQIVNDFQKGDIAEGYSVSREKKESFPLTVTSAQKNPTAFYLCASSGEGESFEAFFGQGTRLTVV.

The J gene is TRBJ2-5, the V gene TRBV9; 9 bases map to TRBD2. The germline CDR1 and CDR2 sequences are SGDLS and YYNGEE. The ends lost 0 bases at V and 4 bases at J; junction bases unmatched: 7. There are 16 residues in the CDR3. CDR3 nucleotides: TGTGCCAGCAGCGTAGCCGGCGGGGGGGAGAGAGAGACCCAGTACTTC. This translates into CASSVAGGGERETQYF.

V and J are TRBV4-3 and TRBJ2-3; a weak D match, TRBD2 (5 bases). Germline CDR1 LGHNA, CDR2 YSLEER. The CDR3 length is 14 residues. The ends were cut back, 1 base at V and 3 bases at J, with 8 bases in the middle. The CDR3: CASSQAGVTDTQYF. For the CDR3, the DNA is TGCGCCAGCAGCCAAGCCGGGGTAACAGATACGCAGTATTTT.

V gene TRBV24-1 combines with J gene TRBJ2-4; D is possibly TRBD2 (5 bases). Germline-derived CDR1 and CDR2 are KGHDR and SFDVKD. The V gene lost 1 base and the J gene lost 2 bases, with 8 bases spanning the gap. This CDR3 has 15 amino acids. The DNA of the CDR3 is TGTGCCACCAGTGATTTAGAGGGCTCCAAAAACATTCAGTACTTC. This gives the protein CATSDLEGSKNIQYF.

The rearrangement uses TRBV7-6 and TRBJ2-1; TRBD2 aligns across 8 bases. V trimming: 4 bases; J trimming: 2 bases; junction bases outside the gene matches: 4. The CDR3 length is 15 residues. CDR1 SGHVS and CDR2 FNYEAQ come from the germline V gene. CDR3 region: CASSSTSGAYNEQFF. Written as DNA, the CDR3 is TGTGCCAGCAGCTCCACTAGCGGTGCCTACAATGAGCAGTTCTTC.